These 9 T cell receptor beta chains were sequenced from one sample in a study of blood T cells in healthy people across ages. Sample-barcoded 5' priming and a J-beta primer mix drove a second PCR of about 7 to 12 cycles. TCRdb redid the calling of the 5' RACE reads with MiXCR, one entry per CDR3 protein. The table has around 800,000 distinct CDR3 sequences, 35% to 60% seen once; the top ten hold around 18%. Sequenced: blood. The source is a man older than 75 in good health.

The table lists this clonotype with a few counts. This sequence joins TRBV27 and TRBJ1-1, with D uncertain. Germline CDR1 MNHEY, CDR2 SMNVEV (reference sequence). The CDR3 extends over 17 amino acids. Trimming took 5 bases from V and 1 from J, leaving 20 bases between them. The CDR3 sequence: CASSHTSNGGPNTEAFF. CDR3 bases: TGTGCCAGCAGTCACACTAGCAACGGAGGACCGAACACTGAAGCTTTCTTT.

The rearrangement uses TRBV20-1 and TRBJ2-3; no definite D call. This CDR3 is 12 amino acids long. Trimming shortened V by 3 bases and J by 6 bases, and 10 bases separated the two germline ends. The germline gives CDR1 DFQATT, CDR2 SNEGSKA (reference sequence). Here the CDR3 reads CSASQGSDTQYF. Here the CDR3 DNA reads TGCAGTGCTAGCCAAGGGTCCGATACGCAGTATTTT.

The chain carries TRBV24-1 and TRBJ2-1; 11 bases are a match to TRBD1. The germline V gene encodes CDR1 KGHDR and CDR2 SFDVKD. This CDR3 region has 17 residues. V was pared by 5 bases and J by 6 bases, with 11 bases of the junction left unmatched. The CDR3 sequence: CATSALRGQGESNEQFF. The DNA of the CDR3 is TGTGCCACCAGTGCCCTGAGGGGACAGGGGGAGAGCAATGAGCAGTTCTTC.

This clonotype was observed at least ten times. The chain couples TRBV20-1 to TRBJ2-1, with D perhaps TRBD2 (6 bases). V lost 5 bases, J lost 6 bases, and 11 bases lay in between. Germline CDR1 is DFQATT and CDR2 is SNEGSKA (reference sequence). The CDR3 spans 12 residues. This CDR3 reads CSASRDSNEQFF. The CDR3 region has the DNA TGCAGTGCTTCCCGGGACTCCAATGAGCAGTTCTTC.

Only a few counts were recorded for this clonotype. The CDR3 coding sequence is TGTGCCAGCAAGCGGATCGGACTAGCGGGAGACGAGACCCAGTACTTC. This encodes CASKRIGLAGDETQYF. V usage is TRBV12-3 or TRBV12-4 and J usage is TRBJ2-5, with 13 positions matching TRBD2. The CDR3 spans 16 residues. Losses at the gene ends were 7 bases for V and 5 bases for J; bases not matched to a gene: 10.

The gene calls are TRBV28 and TRBJ2-1, with 7 bases matching TRBD2. CDR3 size: 15 residues. Germline V gene sequence: CDR1 MDHEN, CDR2 SYDVKM. V lost 6 bases and J lost 5; bases outside the gene matches: 10. The CDR3 spells CASRAQAGRNNEQFF. The CDR3 DNA follows: TGTGCCAGCAGGGCTCAAGCGGGAAGGAACAATGAGCAGTTCTTC.

This clonotype was found many times. The rearrangement links TRBV2 to TRBJ2-1, with D possibly TRBD1 on 5 matching bases. From germline, CDR1 is SNHLY and CDR2 FYNNEI. This CDR3 contains 13 residues. Deletions cut 8 bases from V and 5 bases from J, with 13 bases between. The CDR3 sequence: CASVKDRHNEQFF. The CDR3 DNA sequence: TGTGCCAGCGTAAAAGACAGACACAATGAGCAGTTCTTC. Full variable domain (outside the CDR3, taken from reference TRBV2 and TRBJ2-1): EPEVTQTPSHQVTQMGQEVILRCVPISNHLYFYWYRQILGQKVEFLVSFYNNEISEKSEIFDDQFSVERPDGSNFTLKIRSTKLEDSAMYFCASVKDRHNEQFFGPGTRLTVL.

Ten or more counts support this clonotype. V is TRBV11-2 and J is TRBJ2-1; D is perhaps TRBD1 (6 bases). CDR1 is SGHAT, CDR2 FQNNGV, per germline. V lost 0 bases, J lost 0 bases, and 6 bases lay in between. The CDR3 sequence is 15 residues long. CDR3 in DNA: TGTGCCAGCAGCTTAGAGACAGGCTCCTACAATGAGCAGTTCTTC. Residues: CASSLETGSYNEQFF. Full variable domain (outside the CDR3, taken from reference TRBV11-2 and TRBJ2-1): EAGVAQSPRYKIIEKRQSVAFWCNPISGHATLYWYQQILGQGPKLLIQFQNNGVVDDSQLPKDRFSAERLKGVDSTLKIQPAKLEDSAVYLCASSLETGSYNEQFFGPGTRLTVL.

This clonotype was counted between two and nine times. CDR3 bases: TGTGCCAGCAGCCAACTTGGGACTTCCTACGAGCAGTACTTC. Amino acid sequence: CASSQLGTSYEQYF. The chain has TRBV2 and TRBJ2-7; TRBD2 might be the D (6 bases). Germline V gives CDR1 SNHLY, CDR2 FYNNEI. This CDR3 is built from 14 residues. The V and J ends lost 6 bases and 1 base respectively, with 13 bases between them.